This T cell receptor (beta chain) appears in the sequencing data of a study of identical twins. Whole-study findings and limits: Fewer insertions were carried by abundant cord blood beta clonotypes, but none was seen in memory repertoires.

The CDR3 length is 15 residues. Per the germline V gene, CDR1 is SGHAT and CDR2 is FQNNGV. The V segment lost 2 bases and the J segment 5 bases; nucleotides outside the gene matches: 8. About this clonotype: Its target is unknown.

A universal primer site was created by template switching, with the cDNA bearing unique molecular identifiers. TCRdb itself ran the 5' RACE reads through MiXCR, one entry per CDR3 protein. The table shows 700,000 or so distinct CDR3 sequences, with roughly 8% occurring only once. The sample also formed part of further work on yellow fever vaccine responses in identical twins. That study adds: Twins' vaccine T cell response reportedly seemed partly convergent, partly personalized.

Specimen: PBMCs. This chain uses TRBV11-2 with TRBJ1-1; 7 positions agree with TRBD1. The TCR comes from a woman between 18 and 29 years old in good health. CDR3 in amino acids: CASSLNRGLGTEAFF. Written as DNA, the CDR3 is TGTGCCAGCAGCTTAAACAGGGGCCTGGGAACTGAAGCTTTCTTT.